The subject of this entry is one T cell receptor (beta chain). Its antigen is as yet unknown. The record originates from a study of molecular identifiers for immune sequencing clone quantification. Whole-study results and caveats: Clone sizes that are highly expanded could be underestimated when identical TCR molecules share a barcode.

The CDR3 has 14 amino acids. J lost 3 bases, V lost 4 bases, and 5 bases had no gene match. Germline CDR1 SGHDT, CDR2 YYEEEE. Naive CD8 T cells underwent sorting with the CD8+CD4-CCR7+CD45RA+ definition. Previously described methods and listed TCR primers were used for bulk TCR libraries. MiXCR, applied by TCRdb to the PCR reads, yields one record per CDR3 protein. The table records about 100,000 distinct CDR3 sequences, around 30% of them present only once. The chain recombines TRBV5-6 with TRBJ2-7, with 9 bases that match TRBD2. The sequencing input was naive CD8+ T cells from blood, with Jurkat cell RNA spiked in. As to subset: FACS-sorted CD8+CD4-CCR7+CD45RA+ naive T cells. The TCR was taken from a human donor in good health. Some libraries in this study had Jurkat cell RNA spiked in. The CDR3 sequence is CASSPGLAHYEQYF. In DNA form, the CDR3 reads TGTGCCAGCAGCCCCGGACTAGCGCACTACGAGCAGTACTTC. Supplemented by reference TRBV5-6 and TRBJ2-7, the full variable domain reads DAGVTQSPTHLIKTRGQQVTLRCSPKSGHDTVSWYQQALGQGPQFIFQYYEEEERQRGNFPDRFSGHQFPNYSSELNVNALLLGDSALYLCASSPGLAHYEQYFGPGTRLTVT.